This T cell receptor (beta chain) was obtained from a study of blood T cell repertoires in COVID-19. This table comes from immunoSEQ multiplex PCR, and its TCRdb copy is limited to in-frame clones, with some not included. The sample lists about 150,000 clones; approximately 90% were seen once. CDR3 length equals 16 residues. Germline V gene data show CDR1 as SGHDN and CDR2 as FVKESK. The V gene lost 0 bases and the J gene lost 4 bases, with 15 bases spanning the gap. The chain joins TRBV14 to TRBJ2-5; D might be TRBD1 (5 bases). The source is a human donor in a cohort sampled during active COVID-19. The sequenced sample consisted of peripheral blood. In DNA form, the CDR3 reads TGTGCCAGCAGCCAAGATTGGTGGGGTCAGGGAGAGACCCAGTACTTC. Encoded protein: CASSQDWWGQGETQYF.